The subject of this entry is one T cell receptor beta chain. In the original analysis: Estimated nucleated cell counts came from reference gene primer amplification. The repertoire was sequenced with immunoSEQ multiplex PCR; TCRdb's copy has only in-frame clones and lacks some. V and J calls and clone size are copied from that table; D and trimming were computed from the DNA. The table shows about 230,000 clones, with 84% occurring only once. This sample is part of a study of blood T cell repertoires in COVID-19. Study as a whole: Material from acute and convalescent COVID-19 was sourced from the United States, Italy and Spain.

J was trimmed by 5 bases and V by 4 bases; bases with no gene match: 8. The CDR3 loop spans 16 amino acids. The sample comprised peripheral blood. The sequence derives from a woman aged 35 to 49 who had recovered from COVID-19. The rearrangement links TRBV6-7 to TRBJ2-1, with TRBD2 identical over 10 bases. Being an ORF, TRBV6-7 has a function that is uncertain. The CDR3 bases are TGTGCCAGCAGTTCGCTAGCGGGAGAGCTGGACAATGAGCAGTTCTTC. This codes for CASSSLAGELDNEQFF.